One and the same sample provided the 8 T cell receptor beta chains below, sequenced in a study of HIV-infected patients and healthy controls. Roughly three months, about 14 weeks, into antiretroviral therapy, follow-up blood was collected. The repertoire came from unfractionated whole blood and reflected all unsorted peripheral T cells. Around 500 ng RNA was reverse transcribed with alpha and beta constant-region primers. Alpha and beta chain libraries were made separately by chain-specific third strand synthesis with multiplexing indices. MiXCR, applied by TCRdb to the 5' RACE reads, yields one record per CDR3 protein. The sample has some 20,000 distinct CDR3 sequences, under 9.5% seen once. The sample here was blood, taken during antiretroviral therapy. Receptors were obtained from an adult with HIV infection.

This clonotype came up many times. V gene TRBV4-1 combines with J gene TRBJ1-6; TRBD1 might be the D (6 bases). Trimming stripped 0 bases from V and 6 bases from J, with 12 bases between. Germline lookup yields CDR1 MGHRA and CDR2 YSYEKL. The CDR3 covers 16 residues. This CDR3 is CASSQDTDRINSPLHF. The DNA of the CDR3 is TGCGCCAGCAGCCAAGATACGGACAGAATTAATTCACCCCTCCACTTT.

This clonotype appeared many times. The chain couples TRBV7-2 to TRBJ2-2; 11 bases line up with TRBD2. J gave up 5 bases and V 6 bases, and 8 bases lay outside the gene matches. Germline CDR1 and CDR2: SGHTA and FQGNSA. The CDR3 covers 16 residues. The CDR3 loop is CASSHSGGARTGELFF. DNA of the CDR3: TGTGCCAGCAGTCATAGCGGGGGGGCTCGAACCGGGGAGCTGTTTTTT.

There are many counts of this clonotype. The chain's CDR3 is CASSYSNQYNEQFF. The CDR3 DNA reads as TGTGCCAGCAGTTACTCGAACCAGTACAATGAGCAGTTCTTC. The chain carries TRBV6-5 and TRBJ2-1; D call uncertain. Trimming took off 0 bases at V and 4 bases at J, with 7 bases between the two ends. Per germline, CDR1 MNHEY and CDR2 SVGAGI. CDR3 length equals 14 residues.

This clonotype has a count of ten or more. CDR3: CATSPSSGSPYEQFF. CDR3 sequence (DNA): TGTGCCACCAGTCCTTCTAGCGGGAGTCCTTATGAGCAGTTCTTC. The V gene is TRBV24-1, the J gene TRBJ2-1, with 10 positions matching TRBD2. The ends lost 6 bases at V and 8 bases at J; junction bases unmatched: 9. The CDR3 totals 15 residues. The V gene's germline CDR1 is KGHDR and CDR2 SFDVKD.

At least ten counts were recorded for this clonotype. The chain uses TRBV28 and TRBJ1-1, with 7 bases that match TRBD1. Trimming removed 3 bases from V and 3 bases from J; junction bases left unmatched: 7. Germline CDR1 is MDHEN and CDR2 is SYDVKM. The CDR3 covers 15 residues. CDR3 sequence: CASSFTGVRYTEAFF. The DNA of the CDR3 is TGTGCCAGCAGTTTCACAGGGGTAAGGTACACTGAAGCTTTCTTT.

This clonotype showed up many times. The rearrangement links TRBV5-1 to TRBJ2-1; 8 bases map to TRBD2. CDR1 and CDR2 (germline): SGHRS, YFSETQ. V dropped 7 bases and J dropped 8; count of bases not matched to a gene: 14. The CDR3 sequence is 15 residues long. The CDR3 DNA is TGCGCCAGCGGCTGGGGGCGAACTAGCGGCGATGAGCAGTTCTTC. It yields the protein CASGWGRTSGDEQFF.

This clonotype came up many times. The chain has TRBV6-2 or TRBV6-3 and TRBJ2-5, with TRBD1 matching 10 bases. Unmatched junction bases numbered 6, after V lost 0 bases and J lost 2 bases. The CDR3 runs 17 residues. CDR1 is MNHEY, CDR2 SVGEGT, per germline. This CDR3 reads CASSYSWTGGQQETQYF. As DNA, the CDR3 is TGTGCCAGCAGTTACTCTTGGACAGGGGGACAACAAGAGACCCAGTACTTC.

This clonotype was counted ten times or more. V is TRBV18 and J is TRBJ2-2, with 7 bases matching TRBD2. The CDR3 runs to 16 residues. V lost 0 bases to trimming and J lost 5 bases; unmatched junction nucleotides: 6. Germline CDR1 and CDR2: KGHSH and LQKENI. CDR3 residues: CASSPPRGGSTGELFF. The CDR3, as DNA: TGTGCCAGCTCACCACCGAGGGGCGGGAGTACCGGGGAGCTGTTTTTT. Complete variable domain (other parts from reference TRBV18 and TRBJ2-2): NAGVMQNPRHLVRRRGQEARLRCSPMKGHSHVYWYRQLPEEGLKFMVYLQKENIIDESGMPKERFSAEFPKEGPSILRIQQVVRGDSAAYFCASSPPRGGSTGELFFGEGSRLTVL.